The present T cell receptor (beta chain) was sequenced within a study of cytomegalovirus exposure and HLA in healthy donors. The CDR3 has 15 amino acids. Trimming at V came to 0 bases and at J to 8 bases, leaving 7 bases not matched to a gene. Germline V gene lookup returns CDR1 SGHTA and CDR2 FQGTGA. Findings and caveats of the study: CMV antigen specificity was confirmed in vitro for three CMV-associated chains. The study designated over 150 TCR beta chains cytomegalovirus-associated.

This clone came up once. Its antigen is currently unknown. Repertoires were generated with immunoSEQ multiplex PCR, while TCRdb's copy carries only in-frame clones and drops some. Of 200,000 to 250,000 clones in the sample, about 90% were seen once. Material: PBMCs. This receptor was obtained from a man aged 18 to 30 in good health and CMV-seropositive. The chain carries TRBV7-3 and TRBJ2-1; 7 bases agree with TRBD1. In DNA, the CDR3 is TGTGCCAGCAGCTTAACAGGGGGCGAGTTGTATGAGCAGTTCTTC. Its protein is CASSLTGGELYEQFF.